One and the same sample provided the 20 T cell receptor beta chains below, sequenced in a study of PD-L1 blockade in urothelial cancer. Repertoires were generated with immunoSEQ multiplex PCR, while TCRdb's copy carries only in-frame clones and drops some. Here the sample spans about 30,000 clones, approximately 90% being singletons. The time point denotes: peripheral blood 6 weeks after treatment start. The sample in question was PBMCs, obtained around atezolizumab (anti-PD-L1) treatment. The receptors here all came from an elderly man with urothelial cancer.

The J gene is TRBJ1-1, the V gene TRBV19; D not resolved. The CDR3 length is 14 residues. V lost 10 bases to trimming and J lost 4 bases, with 19 bases between them. Germline V gene lookup returns CDR1 LNHDA and CDR2 SQIVND (reference sequence). Here the CDR3 reads CATRREARSTEAFF. The CDR3 bases are TGTGCCACCCGGCGCGAGGCCCGGAGCACTGAAGCTTTCTTT.

The CDR3: CASSQRGGGRYTGELFF. The CDR3 DNA reads as TGTGCCAGCAGTCAAAGAGGGGGGGGCAGATACACCGGGGAGCTGTTTTTT. The chain combines TRBV27 with TRBJ2-2; D perhaps matches TRBD2 (7 bases). Between the trimmed V and J ends, which lost 5 bases and 3 bases, there was a span of 19 bases. Germline assignment: CDR1 MNHEY and CDR2 SMNVEV (reference sequence). The CDR3 has 17 residues.

The rearrangement joins TRBV4-1 to TRBJ2-7, with TRBD2 matching over 15 bases. CDR3 length equals 20 residues. CDR1 is MGHRA, CDR2 YSYEKL, per germline. V shed 1 base and J 2 bases; nucleotides not matched to a gene: 12. CDR3 protein: CASSQGLGLAGGMRAYEQYF. Here the CDR3 DNA reads TGCGCCAGCAGCCAAGGTTTAGGACTAGCGGGAGGGATGAGGGCCTACGAGCAGTACTTC.

V and J are TRBV19 and TRBJ2-5, with 8 bases that match TRBD1. The CDR3 runs to 17 residues. Germline V gene sequence: CDR1 LNHDA, CDR2 SQIVND (reference sequence). The J segment lost 5 bases and the V segment lost 4 bases, leaving 15 bases of the junction unmatched. The CDR3 loop is CASSTQTTGTGGETQYF. For the CDR3, the DNA is TGTGCCAGTAGTACCCAAACCACCGGGACAGGAGGCGAGACCCAGTACTTC.

The chain links TRBV30 to TRBJ1-1, with 7 bases lining up with TRBD1. Germline loops: CDR1 GTSNPN, CDR2 SVGIG (reference sequence). J gave up 0 bases and V 2 bases, and 6 bases lay outside the gene matches. This CDR3 is 15 amino acids long. The CDR3 DNA is TGTGCCTGGAGTTCAGGGGGAATCATGAACACTGAAGCTTTCTTT. Its translation: CAWSSGGIMNTEAFF.

The rearrangement links TRBV5-1 to TRBJ1-2; D perhaps matches TRBD1 (5 bases). Germline CDR1 SGHRS, CDR2 YFSETQ. Between the trimmed V and J ends, which lost 0 bases and 6 bases, there was a span of 12 bases. The CDR3 has 14 residues. DNA for the CDR3: TGCGCCAGCAGCTTGGCCAAAGGGGCGGATGGCTACACCTTC. Residues: CASSLAKGADGYTF.

V is TRBV6-1 and J is TRBJ2-1, with 9 bases identical to TRBD1. This CDR3 is built from 15 residues. Germline V lookup: CDR1 MNHNS, CDR2 SASEGT. V dropped 10 bases and J dropped 9; count of bases not matched to a gene: 16. As DNA, the CDR3 is TGTGCCACCCAGTCCGTCGGACAGGGGACGAGTGAGCAGTTCTTC. Encoded protein: CATQSVGQGTSEQFF.

The chain links TRBV5-1 to TRBJ2-1, with 7 bases identical to TRBD2. The CDR3 is 16 amino acids. Germline V gives CDR1 SGHRS, CDR2 YFSETQ. V was pared by 0 bases and J by 0 bases, with 3 bases of the junction left unmatched. CDR3 amino acids: CASSLVRGGSYNEQFF. The DNA of the CDR3 is TGCGCCAGCAGCTTGGTGCGCGGGGGCTCCTACAATGAGCAGTTCTTC.

J is TRBJ2-2 and V is TRBV10-3; a weak D match, TRBD2 (5 bases). CDR1 is ENHRY and CDR2 is SYGVKD in the germline V gene. This CDR3 is 11 amino acids long. The V and J ends lost 11 bases and 8 bases respectively, with 12 bases between them. The CDR3: CAPLRAGELFF. The CDR3 nucleotides are TGTGCCCCTTTGAGGGCGGGGGAGCTGTTTTTT.

The rearrangement uses TRBV7-8 and TRBJ1-5; possible D gene TRBD1, 5 bases. The germline gives CDR1 SGHVS, CDR2 FQNEAQ. Trimming removed 4 bases from V and 3 bases from J, with 13 bases in between. The CDR3 spans 15 residues. The CDR3 DNA reads as TGTGCCAGCAGCTCCAACGGACACCCCAATCAGCCCCAGCATTTT. Residues: CASSSNGHPNQPQHF.

J is TRBJ1-1 and V is TRBV7-2; TRBD1 matches 10 bases. This CDR3 region has 13 residues. V lost 5 bases, J lost 8 bases, and 5 bases stayed unmatched. Germline CDR1 SGHTA, CDR2 FQGNSA. The CDR3 sequence: CASSRDRGMEAFF. The CDR3 DNA sequence: TGTGCCAGCAGCCGGGACAGGGGAATGGAAGCTTTCTTT. Full variable domain (outside the CDR3, taken from reference TRBV7-2 and TRBJ1-1): GAGVSQSPSNKVTEKGKDVELRCDPISGHTALYWYRQSLGQGLEFLIYFQGNSAPDKSGLPSDRFSAERTGGSVSTLTIQRTQQEDSAVYLCASSRDRGMEAFFGQGTRLTVV.

The chain joins TRBV6-4 to TRBJ2-1, with 9 bases fitting TRBD2. The CDR3 covers 16 residues. V gave up 3 bases and J gave up 4 bases; unmatched junction bases: 7. Germline CDR1 MRHNA, CDR2 SNTAGT. The DNA of the CDR3 is TGTGCCAGCAGTGATTTAGCGGGAGAGGCTTACAATGAGCAGTTCTTC. Amino acids: CASSDLAGEAYNEQFF.

V gene TRBV19 combines with J gene TRBJ1-5; possibly TRBD1 for D (6 bases). The length of the CDR3 is 14 residues. Germline V gene data show CDR1 as LNHDA and CDR2 as SQIVND (reference sequence). Trimming removed 4 bases at V and 2 bases at J, with 9 bases between. The CDR3 is CASSTGVGNQPQHF. CDR3 bases: TGTGCCAGTAGTACAGGGGTTGGCAATCAGCCCCAGCATTTT.

This clone was seen just once. The gene calls are TRBV12-5 and TRBJ2-1, with 8 bases fitting TRBD1. Germline assignment: CDR1 LGHNT and CDR2 FRNRAP. V lost 6 bases, J lost 4 bases, and 8 bases stayed unmatched. The CDR3 spans 15 residues. DNA of the CDR3: TGTGCTAGTGGACCTGACAGGGGCCATTACAATGAGCAGTTCTTC. Translating gives CASGPDRGHYNEQFF.

The chain couples TRBV5-1 to TRBJ1-1; D perhaps matches TRBD1 (6 bases). Trimming shortened V by 2 bases and J by 4 bases, and 9 bases separated the two germline ends. The V gene's germline CDR1 is SGHRS and CDR2 YFSETQ. There are 13 residues in the CDR3. This chain's CDR3 is CASSFQGSTEAFF. The CDR3 DNA sequence: TGCGCCAGCAGCTTCCAGGGGAGCACTGAAGCTTTCTTT.

V is TRBV5-1 and J is TRBJ1-5; D is uncertain. This CDR3 has 15 amino acids. Trimming shortened V by 1 base and J by 6 bases, and 14 bases separated the two germline ends. Germline V CDR1 and CDR2: SGHRS, YFSETQ. In DNA form, the CDR3 reads TGCGCCAGCAGCTTGATGGGAACGGGGAGTCAGCCCCAGCATTTT. The encoded protein is CASSLMGTGSQPQHF.

This clone was counted a single time. The rearrangement uses TRBV4-2 and TRBJ2-6; the match to TRBD2 covers 10 bases. Germline-derived CDR1 and CDR2 are LGHNA and YNFKEQ. The ends lost 1 base at V and 2 bases at J; junction bases unmatched: 8. The CDR3 has 19 residues. CDR3 loop: CASSQVGAGGPTGANVLTF. CDR3 coding DNA: TGTGCCAGCAGCCAAGTAGGAGCGGGAGGGCCCACTGGGGCCAACGTCCTGACTTTC.

The genes are TRBV5-6 and TRBJ1-5; D perhaps matches TRBD1 (5 bases). The V gene's germline CDR1 is SGHDT and CDR2 YYEEEE. This CDR3 spans 13 amino acids. Trimming pared 1 base from V and 7 bases from J, leaving 9 bases between. CDR3 coding DNA: TGTGCCAGCAGCTTGACTGGGGGGCAGCCCCAGCATTTT. Translation gives CASSLTGGQPQHF.

Only a few counts were recorded for this clone. The chain links TRBV27 to TRBJ1-2; D unclear. Germline values: CDR1 MNHEY, CDR2 SMNVEV (reference sequence). The V and J ends lost 1 base and 0 bases respectively, with 12 bases between them. This CDR3 spans 16 amino acids. As DNA, the CDR3 is TGTGCCAGCAGTTTATACAGTCCCTCAGCTAACTATGGCTACACCTTC. As protein: CASSLYSPSANYGYTF.

V and J are TRBV10-3 and TRBJ2-7; tentative D call: TRBD1 (6 bases). The CDR3 runs 12 residues. Germline V gene sequence: CDR1 ENHRY, CDR2 SYGVKD. V was shortened by 6 bases and J by 3 bases, with 9 bases between the two germline ends. CDR3 sequence (DNA): TGTGCCATCAGCGCGGACAGCTACGAGCAGTACTTC. Its translation is CAISADSYEQYF.